Below, one TCR beta chain is given with its context. Its cognate antigen is unknown. The data were produced by immunoSEQ multiplex PCR, yet TCRdb's version contains in-frame clones alone and is incomplete. The repertoire holds fewer than 300,000 clones, with 93% as singletons. Trimming removed 6 bases from V and 4 bases from J, with 9 bases in between. The CDR3 consists of 13 residues. The germline V gene has CDR1 SGHVS and CDR2 FQNEAQ. The sample originates from a study of T cell responses to AZD1222 COVID-19 vaccine. Turning to the study itself: Second-dose intervals of approximately 4 or approximately 12 weeks were pooled. General study results and limits: Targeting of unmutated variant regions was reportedly seen in nearly half of spike-specific TCRs.

This sample comprised peripheral blood, obtained on day 0 of AZD1222 vaccination. The clonotype comes from an adult in good health. V gene TRBV7-8 combines with J gene TRBJ2-2; TRBD1 is a possible D gene (6 bases). The CDR3 region is CASRLQGTGELFF. For the CDR3, the DNA is TGTGCCAGCAGACTACAGGGCACCGGGGAGCTGTTTTTT.